These T cell receptor beta chains were read from a single sample in a study of T cell repertoires in cytomegalovirus infection. TCRdb itself ran the reads through MiXCR, one entry per CDR3 protein. The profile shows about 920,000 distinct CDR3 sequences, under 40% of them singletons. No antigens are known for them. Sequencing used cultured CD8+ T cells from PBMCs, obtained from culture after CMV antigen stimulation. The receptors come from a human donor in good health (CMV status not recorded). Some clones in this sample may be carry-over from other donors' samples. Both conserved end residues are part of each CDR3. A D gene is named only where the DNA matches it firmly. Some rows mark clone size as missing; the rest say once, few, many or name a class of expanded clone.

j_gene,d_gene,abundance,v_gene,CDR3aa,CDR3nt
TRBJ2-3,TRBD1,-,TRBV12-3/TRBV12-4,CASSSTGGKDTQYF,TGTGCCAGCAGTTCGACAGGGGGCAAAGATACGCAGTATTTT
TRBJ1-2,TRBD1,-,TRBV4-1,CASSQTDDRAYGYTF,TGCGCCAGCAGCCAAACCGATGACAGGGCCTATGGCTACACCTTC
TRBJ2-1,-,-,TRBV2,CASKGYRDGNNEQFF,TGTGCCAGCAAGGGGTATCGGGACGGAAACAATGAGCAGTTCTTC
TRBJ2-4,TRBD2,few,TRBV7-8,CASSLAGGAKNIQYF,TGTGCCAGCAGCTTAGCGGGGGGGGCCAAAAACATTCAGTACTTC
TRBJ2-2,-,-,TRBV19,CASSIGTDWTDGELFF,TGTGCCAGTAGTATAGGGACAGACTGGACAGACGGGGAGCTGTTTTTT
TRBJ1-3,TRBD1,-,TRBV20-1,CSARDQGTGYGNTIYF,TGCAGTGCTAGAGATCAGGGGACAGGGTACGGAAACACCATATATTTT
TRBJ1-3,-,-,TRBV6-5,CASSYDQGRKDTIYF,TGTGCCAGCAGTTACGACCAGGGGAGGAAGGACACCATATATTTT
TRBJ2-1,-,-,TRBV27,CASSSLPRALYNEQFF,TGTGCCAGCAGTTCGTTACCTAGGGCCCTCTACAATGAGCAGTTCTTC
TRBJ1-1,-,-,TRBV13,CASSLGPGSGTEAFF,TGTGCCAGCAGCTTAGGCCCGGGGAGTGGCACTGAAGCTTTCTTT
TRBJ2-3,-,-,TRBV29-1,CSVEVTEQFFTQYF,TGCAGCGTTGAAGTGACCGAGCAGTTTTTTACGCAGTATTTT
TRBJ2-7,-,-,TRBV10-2,CASSESGVSSYEQYF,TGCGCCAGCAGTGAATCTGGAGTTAGCTCCTACGAGCAGTACTTC
TRBJ2-6,-,few,TRBV7-6,CASSLFSRDRGRSGANVLTF,TGTGCCAGCAGCTTATTTTCTCGTGACCGGGGGCGGTCTGGGGCCAACGTCCTGACTTTC
TRBJ2-2,-,once,TRBV12-5,CASGLTQGHTGELFF,TGTGCTAGTGGTTTGACACAGGGCCACACCGGGGAGCTGTTTTTT
TRBJ2-5,-,few,TRBV7-9,CASSSWGEQETQYF,TGTGCCAGCAGCTCCTGGGGGGAGCAAGAGACCCAGTACTTC
TRBJ2-1,TRBD1,-,TRBV7-9,CASSLTGGIADEQFF,TGTGCCAGCAGCCTGACAGGGGGAATTGCGGATGAGCAGTTCTTC
TRBJ2-1,-,-,TRBV7-6,CASSLASSSTLIYNEQFF,TGTGCCAGCAGCTTAGCGTCGAGCTCGACCCTCATATACAATGAGCAGTTCTTC
TRBJ1-6,-,few,TRBV12-3/TRBV12-4,CASSLGKRSPLHF,TGTGCCAGCAGTCTAGGGAAGAGGTCACCCCTCCACTTT
TRBJ1-5,TRBD1,-,TRBV6-1,CASSRTGISNQPQHF,TGTGCCAGCAGTCGGACAGGGATTAGCAATCAGCCCCAGCATTTT
TRBJ1-5,-,-,TRBV9,CASSGNRNGQPQHF,TGTGCCAGCAGCGGAAACAGGAATGGTCAGCCCCAGCATTTT
TRBJ1-2,TRBD1,few,TRBV27,CASSLSQGAREVNGYTF,TGTGCCAGCAGTTTATCCCAGGGGGCGCGGGAGGTCAATGGCTACACCTTC
TRBJ2-3,-,-,TRBV4-1,CASSPVRGPPLDTQYF,TGCGCCAGCAGCCCCGTCCGAGGGCCTCCCTTAGATACGCAGTATTTT
TRBJ2-3,-,-,TRBV7-6,CASSLAEWEADTQYF,TGTGCCAGCAGCTTAGCGGAGTGGGAAGCAGATACGCAGTATTTT
TRBJ2-3,-,many,TRBV7-9,CASSPGTTSTDTQYF,TGTGCCAGCAGCCCCGGGACGACTAGCACAGATACGCAGTATTTT
TRBJ2-3,-,-,TRBV2,CASSKRGPSSTDTQYF,TGTGCCAGCAGTAAAAGGGGACCGAGTAGCACAGATACGCAGTATTTT
TRBJ2-3,-,few,TRBV6-6,CASSYRQVQYF,TGTGCCAGCAGTTACCGTCAGGTGCAGTATTTT
TRBJ2-5,-,once,TRBV7-9,CATSDKYQETQYF,TGTGCCACTTCTGATAAGTACCAAGAGACCCAGTACTTC
TRBJ2-4,-,many,TRBV7-9,CASSSTATGKNIQYF,TGTGCCAGCAGCTCGACAGCTACGGGCAAAAACATTCAGTACTTC
TRBJ1-4,TRBD1,-,TRBV15,CATSRGDRGNEKLFF,TGTGCCACCAGCAGAGGGGACAGGGGGAATGAAAAACTGTTTTTT
TRBJ2-7,-,-,TRBV12-3/TRBV12-4,CASSPRGSHEQYF,TGTGCCAGCAGCCCGAGAGGGTCCCACGAGCAGTACTTC
TRBJ1-5,-,few,TRBV7-9,CASSPGERIRGQPQHF,TGTGCCAGCAGCCCAGGGGAGAGGATCAGAGGCCAGCCCCAGCATTTT
TRBJ1-2,-,-,TRBV29-1,CSVEDRGGYTF,TGCAGCGTTGAAGACAGGGGTGGCTACACCTTC
TRBJ1-2,TRBD1,-,TRBV27,CASSHGTASNYGYTF,TGTGCCAGCAGTCACGGGACAGCTTCTAACTATGGCTACACCTTC
TRBJ2-3,-,-,TRBV27,CASSPGLSEDTDTQYF,TGTGCCAGCAGTCCCGGTTTGTCCGAGGACACAGATACGCAGTATTTT
TRBJ2-1,TRBD2,few,TRBV6-1,CASSDGAGGPWNEQFF,TGTGCCAGCAGTGACGGAGCGGGGGGGCCTTGGAATGAGCAGTTCTTC
TRBJ2-2,TRBD2,few,TRBV11-3,CANSLGTTNTGELFF,TGTGCCAACAGCTTAGGGACTACTAACACCGGGGAGCTGTTTTTT
TRBJ2-3,-,many,TRBV7-6,CASSPMPGTDTQYF,TGTGCCAGCAGCCCAATGCCGGGGACAGATACGCAGTATTTT
TRBJ2-1,-,-,TRBV6-5,CASSPFPDGWRNEQFF,TGTGCCAGCAGCCCCTTCCCGGACGGTTGGAGGAATGAGCAGTTCTTC
TRBJ2-1,-,-,TRBV6-5,CASSYKAGDNEQFF,TGTGCCAGCAGTTATAAAGCAGGTGACAATGAGCAGTTCTTC
TRBJ1-2,TRBD1,once,TRBV7-1,CASSVGQDGGYTF,TGTGCCAGCAGCGTGGGACAGGATGGTGGCTACACCTTC
TRBJ2-2,-,few,TRBV4-1,CASSQLGLANTGELFF,TGCGCCAGCAGCCAATTGGGTCTGGCGAACACCGGGGAGCTGTTTTTT
TRBJ2-1,-,few,TRBV4-2,CASSQGRGGVGDEQFF,TGTGCCAGCAGCCAAGGGAGGGGGGGCGTCGGGGATGAGCAGTTCTTC
TRBJ1-5,-,-,TRBV6-5,CASSPMGPTQPQHF,TGTGCCAGCAGCCCAATGGGTCCCACTCAGCCCCAGCATTTT